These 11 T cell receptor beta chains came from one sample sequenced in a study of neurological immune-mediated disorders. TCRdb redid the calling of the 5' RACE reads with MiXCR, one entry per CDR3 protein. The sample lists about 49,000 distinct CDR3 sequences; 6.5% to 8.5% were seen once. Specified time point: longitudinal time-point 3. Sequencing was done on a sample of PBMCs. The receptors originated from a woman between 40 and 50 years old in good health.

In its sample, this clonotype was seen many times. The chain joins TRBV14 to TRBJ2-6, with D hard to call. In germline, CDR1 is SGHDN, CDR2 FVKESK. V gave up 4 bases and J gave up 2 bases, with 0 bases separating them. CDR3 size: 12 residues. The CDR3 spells CASSPGANVLTF. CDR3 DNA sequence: TGTGCCAGCAGCCCTGGGGCCAACGTCCTGACTTTC.

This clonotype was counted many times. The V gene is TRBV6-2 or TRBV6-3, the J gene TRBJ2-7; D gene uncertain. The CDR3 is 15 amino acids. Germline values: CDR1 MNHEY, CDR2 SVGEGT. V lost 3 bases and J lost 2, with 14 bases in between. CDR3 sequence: CASSYWGLLPYEQYF. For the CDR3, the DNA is TGTGCCAGCAGTTATTGGGGTCTGCTCCCCTACGAGCAGTACTTC.

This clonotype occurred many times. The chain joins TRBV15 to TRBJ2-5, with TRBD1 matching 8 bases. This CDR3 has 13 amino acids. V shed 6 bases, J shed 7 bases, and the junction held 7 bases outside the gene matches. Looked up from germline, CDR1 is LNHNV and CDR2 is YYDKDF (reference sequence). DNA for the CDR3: TGTGCCACCAGGCCGGACAGGGTCAGGACCCAGTACTTC. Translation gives CATRPDRVRTQYF.

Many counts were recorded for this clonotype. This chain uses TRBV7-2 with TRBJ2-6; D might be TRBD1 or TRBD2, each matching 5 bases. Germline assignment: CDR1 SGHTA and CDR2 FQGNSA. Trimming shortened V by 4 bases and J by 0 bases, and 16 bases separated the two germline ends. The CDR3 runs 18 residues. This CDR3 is CASSSQMPGSSGANVLTF. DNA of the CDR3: TGTGCCAGCAGCTCCCAAATGCCAGGGAGCTCTGGGGCCAACGTCCTGACTTTC.

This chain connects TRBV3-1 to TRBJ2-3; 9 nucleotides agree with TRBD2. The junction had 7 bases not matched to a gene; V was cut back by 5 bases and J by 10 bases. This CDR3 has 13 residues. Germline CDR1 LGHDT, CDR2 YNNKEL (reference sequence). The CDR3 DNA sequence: TGTGCCAGCAGCGAGACTAGCGGAACGGCGCAGTATTTT. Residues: CASSETSGTAQYF.

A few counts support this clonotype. Here the CDR3 reads CASSADLSSYNEQFF. The CDR3 DNA reads TGCGCCAGCAGCGCGGACTTGAGCTCCTACAATGAGCAGTTCTTC. The rearrangement uses TRBV5-1 and TRBJ2-1; tentative D call: TRBD2 (5 bases). V dropped 4 bases and J dropped 0 bases, with 11 bases sitting between them. The CDR3 runs to 15 residues. From germline, CDR1 is SGHRS and CDR2 YFSETQ.

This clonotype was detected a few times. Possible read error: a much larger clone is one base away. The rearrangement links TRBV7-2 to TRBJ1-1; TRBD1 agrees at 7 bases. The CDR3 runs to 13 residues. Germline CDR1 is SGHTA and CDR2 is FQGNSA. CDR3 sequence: CVSSPRTGLEAFF. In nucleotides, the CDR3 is TGTGTCAGCAGCCCGAGGACAGGCCTTGAAGCTTTCTTT.

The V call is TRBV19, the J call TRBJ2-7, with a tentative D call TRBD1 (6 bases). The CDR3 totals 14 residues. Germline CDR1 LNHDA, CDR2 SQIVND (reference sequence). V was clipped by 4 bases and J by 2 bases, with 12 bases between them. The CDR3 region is CASSRRQAAYEQYF. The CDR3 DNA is TGTGCCAGTAGTAGGAGACAGGCCGCCTACGAGCAGTACTTC.

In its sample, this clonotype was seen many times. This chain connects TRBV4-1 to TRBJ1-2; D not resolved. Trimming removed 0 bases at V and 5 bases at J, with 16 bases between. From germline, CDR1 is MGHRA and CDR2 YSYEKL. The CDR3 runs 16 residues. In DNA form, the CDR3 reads TGCGCCAGCAGCCAAGATTCGTCCTCACAGCTATATGGCTACACCTTC. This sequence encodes CASSQDSSSQLYGYTF.

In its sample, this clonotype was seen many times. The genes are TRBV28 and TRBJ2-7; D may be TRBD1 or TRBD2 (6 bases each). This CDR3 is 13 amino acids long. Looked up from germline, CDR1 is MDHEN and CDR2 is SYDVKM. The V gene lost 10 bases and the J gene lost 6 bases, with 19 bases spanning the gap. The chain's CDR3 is CATGGRGLGEQYF. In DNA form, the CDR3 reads TGTGCCACCGGGGGCCGGGGGCTCGGCGAGCAGTACTTC.

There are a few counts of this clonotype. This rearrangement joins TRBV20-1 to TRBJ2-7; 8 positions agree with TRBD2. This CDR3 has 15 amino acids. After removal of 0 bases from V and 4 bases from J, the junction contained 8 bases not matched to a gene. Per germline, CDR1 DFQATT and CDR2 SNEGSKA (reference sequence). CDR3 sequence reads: CSARDGRGAVYEQYF. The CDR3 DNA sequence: TGCAGTGCTAGAGATGGGCGGGGGGCGGTGTACGAGCAGTACTTC.